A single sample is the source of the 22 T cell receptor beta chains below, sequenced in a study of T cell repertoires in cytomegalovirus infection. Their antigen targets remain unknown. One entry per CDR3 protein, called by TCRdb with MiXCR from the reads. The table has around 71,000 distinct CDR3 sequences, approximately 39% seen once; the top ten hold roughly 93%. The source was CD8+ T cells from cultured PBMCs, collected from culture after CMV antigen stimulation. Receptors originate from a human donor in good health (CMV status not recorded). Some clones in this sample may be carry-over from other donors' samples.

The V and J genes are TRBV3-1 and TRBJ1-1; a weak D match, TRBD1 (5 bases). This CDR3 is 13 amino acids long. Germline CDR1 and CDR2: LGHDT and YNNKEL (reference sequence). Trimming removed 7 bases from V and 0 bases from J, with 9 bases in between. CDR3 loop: CASTGGVNTEAFF. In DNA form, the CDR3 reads TGTGCCAGCACCGGAGGGGTGAACACTGAAGCTTTCTTT.

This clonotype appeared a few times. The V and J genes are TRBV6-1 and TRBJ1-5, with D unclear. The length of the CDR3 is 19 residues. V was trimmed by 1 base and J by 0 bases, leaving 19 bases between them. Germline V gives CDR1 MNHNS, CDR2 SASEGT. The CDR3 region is CASSEDRALYFYSNQPQHF. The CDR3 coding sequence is TGTGCCAGCAGTGAAGATAGGGCACTTTATTTCTATAGCAATCAGCCCCAGCATTTT.

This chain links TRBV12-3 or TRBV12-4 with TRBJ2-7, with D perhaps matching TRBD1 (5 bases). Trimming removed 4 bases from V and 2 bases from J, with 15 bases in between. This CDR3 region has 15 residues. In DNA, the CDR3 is TGTGCCAGCAGTTACCTTATCGCAGGGACCTACGAGCAGTACTTC. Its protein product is CASSYLIAGTYEQYF.

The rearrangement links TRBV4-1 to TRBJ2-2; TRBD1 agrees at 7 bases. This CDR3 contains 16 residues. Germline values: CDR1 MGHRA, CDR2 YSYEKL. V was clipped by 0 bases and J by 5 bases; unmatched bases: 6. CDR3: CASSQEPGQLTGELFF. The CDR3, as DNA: TGCGCCAGCAGCCAAGAGCCGGGACAGCTGACCGGGGAGCTGTTTTTT.

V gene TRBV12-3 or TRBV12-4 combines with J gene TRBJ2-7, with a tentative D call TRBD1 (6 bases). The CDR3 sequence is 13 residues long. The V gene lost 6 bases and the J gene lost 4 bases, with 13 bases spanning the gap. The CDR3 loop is CASRGRGVYEQYF. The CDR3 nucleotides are TGTGCCAGCAGGGGCAGGGGAGTTTACGAGCAGTACTTC.

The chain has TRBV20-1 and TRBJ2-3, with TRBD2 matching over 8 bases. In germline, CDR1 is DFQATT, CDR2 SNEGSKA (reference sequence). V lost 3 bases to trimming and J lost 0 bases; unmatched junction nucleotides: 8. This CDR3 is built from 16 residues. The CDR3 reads CSASPGGGPSTDTQYF. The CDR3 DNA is TGCAGTGCTAGCCCCGGGGGGGGGCCTAGCACAGATACGCAGTATTTT.

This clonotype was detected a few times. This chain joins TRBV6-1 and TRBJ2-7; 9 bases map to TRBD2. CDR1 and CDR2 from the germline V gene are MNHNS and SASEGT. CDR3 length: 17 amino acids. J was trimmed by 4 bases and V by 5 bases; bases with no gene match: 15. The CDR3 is CASSPFHPGLAPYEQYF. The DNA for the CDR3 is TGTGCCAGCAGTCCCTTCCACCCAGGACTAGCGCCATACGAGCAGTACTTC.

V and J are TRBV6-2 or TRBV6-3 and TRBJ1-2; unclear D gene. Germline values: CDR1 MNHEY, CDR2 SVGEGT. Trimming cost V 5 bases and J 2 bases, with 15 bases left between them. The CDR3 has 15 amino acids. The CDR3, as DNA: TGTGCCAGCAGTGCCTACAGAAGCGAGAACTATGGCTACACCTTC. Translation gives CASSAYRSENYGYTF.

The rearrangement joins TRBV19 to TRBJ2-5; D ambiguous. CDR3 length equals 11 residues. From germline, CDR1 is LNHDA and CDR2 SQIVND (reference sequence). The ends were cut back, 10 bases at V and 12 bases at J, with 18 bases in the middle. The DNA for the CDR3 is TGTGCCACCCGAGACGGCCTGAGGAAGTACTTC. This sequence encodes CATRDGLRKYF.

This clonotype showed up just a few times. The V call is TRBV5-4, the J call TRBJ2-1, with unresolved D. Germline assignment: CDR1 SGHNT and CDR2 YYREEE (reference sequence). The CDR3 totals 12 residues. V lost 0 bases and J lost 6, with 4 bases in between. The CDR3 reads CASSLGRNEQFF. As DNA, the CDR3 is TGTGCCAGCAGCTTGGGGCGCAATGAGCAGTTCTTC.

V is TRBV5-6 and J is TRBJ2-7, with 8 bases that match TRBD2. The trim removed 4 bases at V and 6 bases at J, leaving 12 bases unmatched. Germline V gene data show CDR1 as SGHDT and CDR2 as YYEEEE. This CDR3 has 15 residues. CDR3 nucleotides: TGTGCCAGCAGCCCTACCTCTAGCGGGTCGTCCGAGCAGTACTTC. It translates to CASSPTSSGSSEQYF.

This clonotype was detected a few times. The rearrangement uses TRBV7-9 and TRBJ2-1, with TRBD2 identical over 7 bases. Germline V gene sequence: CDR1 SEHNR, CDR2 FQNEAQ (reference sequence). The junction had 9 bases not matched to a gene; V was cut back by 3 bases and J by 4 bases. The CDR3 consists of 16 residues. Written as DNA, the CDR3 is TGTGCCAGCAGCTTTCCTGGGGGGGTAAATTACAATGAGCAGTTCTTC. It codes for CASSFPGGVNYNEQFF.

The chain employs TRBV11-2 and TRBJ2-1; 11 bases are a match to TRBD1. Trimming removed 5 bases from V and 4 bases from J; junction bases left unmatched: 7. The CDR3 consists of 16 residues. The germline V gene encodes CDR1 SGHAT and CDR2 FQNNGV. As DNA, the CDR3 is TGTGCCAGCAGCCCCCGGACAGGGGGCGCTTACAATGAGCAGTTCTTC. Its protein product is CASSPRTGGAYNEQFF.

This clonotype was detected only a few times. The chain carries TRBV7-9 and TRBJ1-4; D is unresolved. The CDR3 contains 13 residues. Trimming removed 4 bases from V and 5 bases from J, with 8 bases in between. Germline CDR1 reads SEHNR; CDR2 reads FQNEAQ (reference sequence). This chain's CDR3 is CASSSRENEKLFF. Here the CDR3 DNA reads TGTGCCAGCAGCTCCCGGGAGAATGAAAAACTGTTTTTT.

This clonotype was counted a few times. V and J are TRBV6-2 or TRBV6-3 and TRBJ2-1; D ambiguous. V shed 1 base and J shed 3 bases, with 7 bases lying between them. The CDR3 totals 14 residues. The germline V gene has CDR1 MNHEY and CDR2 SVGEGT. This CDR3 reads CASSYYTNYNEQFF. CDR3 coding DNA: TGTGCCAGCAGTTACTACACTAACTACAATGAGCAGTTCTTC.

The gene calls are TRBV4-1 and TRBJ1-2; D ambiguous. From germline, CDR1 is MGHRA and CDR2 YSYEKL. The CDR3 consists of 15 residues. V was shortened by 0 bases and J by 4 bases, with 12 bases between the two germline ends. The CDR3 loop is CASSQEREEIYGYTF. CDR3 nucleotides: TGCGCCAGCAGCCAAGAAAGAGAGGAGATCTATGGCTACACCTTC.

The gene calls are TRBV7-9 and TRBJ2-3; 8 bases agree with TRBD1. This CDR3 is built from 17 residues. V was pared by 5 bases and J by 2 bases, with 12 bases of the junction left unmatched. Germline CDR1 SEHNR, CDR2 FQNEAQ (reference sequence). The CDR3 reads CASSPLRQGAFTDTQYF. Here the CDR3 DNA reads TGTGCCAGCAGCCCACTCAGGCAGGGGGCGTTCACAGATACGCAGTATTTT.

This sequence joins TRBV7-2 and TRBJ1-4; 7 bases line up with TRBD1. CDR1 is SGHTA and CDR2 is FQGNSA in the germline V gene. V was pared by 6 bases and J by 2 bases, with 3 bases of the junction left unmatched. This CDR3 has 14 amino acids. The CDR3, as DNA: TGTGCCAGCAGTGAGGGACAGACTAATGAAAAACTGTTTTTT. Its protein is CASSEGQTNEKLFF.

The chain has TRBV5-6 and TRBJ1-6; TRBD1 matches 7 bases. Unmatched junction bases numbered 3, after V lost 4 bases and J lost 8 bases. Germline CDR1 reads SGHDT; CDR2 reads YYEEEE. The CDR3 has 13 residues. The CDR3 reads CASSTDRDSPLHF. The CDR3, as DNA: TGTGCCAGCAGCACTGACAGGGATTCACCCCTCCACTTT. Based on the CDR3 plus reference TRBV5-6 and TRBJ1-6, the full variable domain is DAGVTQSPTHLIKTRGQQVTLRCSPKSGHDTVSWYQQALGQGPQFIFQYYEEEERQRGNFPDRFSGHQFPNYSSELNVNALLLGDSALYLCASSTDRDSPLHFGNGTRLTVT.

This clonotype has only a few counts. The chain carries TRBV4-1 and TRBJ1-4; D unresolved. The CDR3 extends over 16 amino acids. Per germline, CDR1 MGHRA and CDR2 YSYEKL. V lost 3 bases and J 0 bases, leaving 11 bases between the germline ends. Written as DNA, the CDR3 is TGCGCCAGCAGCCAGGGAATCTTTACAACTAATGAAAAACTGTTTTTT. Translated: CASSQGIFTTNEKLFF.

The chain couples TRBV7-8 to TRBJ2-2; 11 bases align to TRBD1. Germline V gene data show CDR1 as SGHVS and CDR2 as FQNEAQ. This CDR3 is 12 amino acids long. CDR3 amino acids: CGTGGNTGELFF. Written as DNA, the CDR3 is TGTGGGACAGGGGGCAACACCGGGGAGCTGTTTTTT.

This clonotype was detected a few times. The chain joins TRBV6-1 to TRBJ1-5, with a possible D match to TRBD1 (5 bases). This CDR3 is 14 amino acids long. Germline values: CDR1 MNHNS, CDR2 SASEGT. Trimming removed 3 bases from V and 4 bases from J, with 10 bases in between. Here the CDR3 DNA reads TGTGCCAGCAGTGAGGGGGTTGGAAATCAGCCCCAGCATTTT. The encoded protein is CASSEGVGNQPQHF.